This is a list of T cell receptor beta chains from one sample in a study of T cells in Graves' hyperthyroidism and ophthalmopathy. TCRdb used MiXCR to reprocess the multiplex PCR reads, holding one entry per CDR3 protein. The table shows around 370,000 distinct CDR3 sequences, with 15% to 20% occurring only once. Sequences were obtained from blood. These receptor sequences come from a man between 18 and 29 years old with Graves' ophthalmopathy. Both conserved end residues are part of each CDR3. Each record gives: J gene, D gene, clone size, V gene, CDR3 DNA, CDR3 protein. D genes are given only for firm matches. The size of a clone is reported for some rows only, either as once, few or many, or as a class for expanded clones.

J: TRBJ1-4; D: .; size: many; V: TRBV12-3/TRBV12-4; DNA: TGTGCCAGCAGTTCAGTTCCAACTAATGAAAAACTGTTTTTT; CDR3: CASSSVPTNEKLFF
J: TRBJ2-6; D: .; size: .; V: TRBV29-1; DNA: TGCAGCGTTGAAGATCTAGGGTCCGGGGCCAACGTCCTGACTTTC; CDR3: CSVEDLGSGANVLTF
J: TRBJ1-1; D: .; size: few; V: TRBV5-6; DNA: TGTGCCAGCAGCTCTGGTGGACGGATTTTCGAAGCTTTCTTT; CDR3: CASSSGGRIFEAFF
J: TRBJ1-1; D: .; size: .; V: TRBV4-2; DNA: TGTGCCAGCAGCCAAGGATCCCAGGGAAAGAACACTGAAGCTTTCTTT; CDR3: CASSQGSQGKNTEAFF
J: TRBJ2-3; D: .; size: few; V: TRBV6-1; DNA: TGTGCCAGCACACTCTCCTTAGGAGCCGGCACAGATACGCAGTATTTT; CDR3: CASTLSLGAGTDTQYF
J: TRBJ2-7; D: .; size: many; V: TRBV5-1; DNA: TGCGCCAGCCCACGCATCAGGTCACGCTACGAGCAGTACTTC; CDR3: CASPRIRSRYEQYF
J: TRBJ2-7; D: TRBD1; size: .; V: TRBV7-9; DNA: TGTGCCAGCAGCCGACTCCGAGAGACAGGGGACTACGAGCAGTACTTC; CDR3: CASSRLRETGDYEQYF
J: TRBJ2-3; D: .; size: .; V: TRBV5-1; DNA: TGCGCCAGCAGCTGGAGCAGGGGCGGGAACACAGATACGCAGTATTTT; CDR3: CASSWSRGGNTDTQYF
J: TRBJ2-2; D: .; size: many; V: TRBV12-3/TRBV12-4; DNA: TGTGCCAGCACCTCCGACGTGGGGGTGAGATCCGGGGAGCTGTTTTTT; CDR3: CASTSDVGVRSGELFF
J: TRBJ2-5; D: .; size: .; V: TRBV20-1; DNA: TGCAGTGCTAGACCAGTTTCGGAGACCCAGTACTTC; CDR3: CSARPVSETQYF
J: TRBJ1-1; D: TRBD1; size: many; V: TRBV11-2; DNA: TGTGCCAGCAGCTCCCCCACCGGACAGGGGGCAAGAGAAGCTTTCTTT; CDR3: CASSSPTGQGAREAFF
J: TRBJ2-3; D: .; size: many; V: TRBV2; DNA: TGTGCCTTCGTGAGGCTTAGCACAGATACGCAGTATTTT; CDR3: CAFVRLSTDTQYF
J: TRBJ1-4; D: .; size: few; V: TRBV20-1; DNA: TGCAGTGCTTCCGAGGGCGTAGAAAAACTGTTTTTT; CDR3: CSASEGVEKLFF
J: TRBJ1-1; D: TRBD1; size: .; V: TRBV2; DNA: TGTGCCAGCAGCGCCCACCGGGACAGCGTCTTTCTCGCTGAAGCTTTCTTT; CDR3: CASSAHRDSVFLAEAFF
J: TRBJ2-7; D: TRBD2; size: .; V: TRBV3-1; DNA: TGTGCCAGCAGCCAACCCTTTTCAGCGGGGGGGCCCCTCGAGCAGTACTTC; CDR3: CASSQPFSAGGPLEQYF
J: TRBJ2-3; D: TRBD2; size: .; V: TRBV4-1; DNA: TGCGCCAGCAGCCAGAGGGGACTAGCGGGCCAATACACAGATACGCAGTATTTT; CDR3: CASSQRGLAGQYTDTQYF
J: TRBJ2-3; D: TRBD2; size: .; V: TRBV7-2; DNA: TGTGCCAGCAGCTTAGTTGCGGGAGGGCCTGGGGGGGATACGCAGTATTTT; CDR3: CASSLVAGGPGGDTQYF
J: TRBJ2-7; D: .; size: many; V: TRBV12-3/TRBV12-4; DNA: TGTGCCAGCAGTGACAGGATGAGCTCCTACGAGCAGTACTTC; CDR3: CASSDRMSSYEQYF
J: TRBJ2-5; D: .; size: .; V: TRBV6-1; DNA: TGTGCCAGCCGATACCAGCCTCCGCAGGAGACCCAGTACTTC; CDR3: CASRYQPPQETQYF
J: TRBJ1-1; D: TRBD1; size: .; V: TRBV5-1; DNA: TGCGCCAGCAGCTTACAGGGGAGGACTGGAGCTTTCTTT; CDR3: CASSLQGRTGAFF
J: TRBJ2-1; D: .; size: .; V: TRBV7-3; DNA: TGTGCCAGCAGCGGTAGCGAGGGCAGCTACAATGAGCAGTTCTTC; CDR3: CASSGSEGSYNEQFF
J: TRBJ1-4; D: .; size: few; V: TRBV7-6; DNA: TGTGCCAGCAGCTTAGATCGCAAGACAACTAATGAAAAACTGTTTTTT; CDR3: CASSLDRKTTNEKLFF
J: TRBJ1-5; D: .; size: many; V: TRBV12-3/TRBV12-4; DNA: TGTGCCAGCAGTCCTCAATACCATCAGCCCCAGCATTTT; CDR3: CASSPQYHQPQHF
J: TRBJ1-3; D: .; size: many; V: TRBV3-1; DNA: TGTGCCAGCAGCCAAGTTTTTTTGGCAGGGACTGGAAACACCATATATTTT; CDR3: CASSQVFLAGTGNTIYF
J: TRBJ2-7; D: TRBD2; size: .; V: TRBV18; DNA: TGTGCCAGCTCACCCCGGGAGGGGATGGCCTACGAGCAGTACTTC; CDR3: CASSPREGMAYEQYF
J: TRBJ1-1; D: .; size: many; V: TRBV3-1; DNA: TGTGCCAGCAGCCAGGAAATGGGGACGCCACCAGCTTTCTTT; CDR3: CASSQEMGTPPAFF
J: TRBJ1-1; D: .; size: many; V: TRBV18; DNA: TGTGCCAGCTCACCGGGGGGGCGTACATACACTGAAGCTTTCTTT; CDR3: CASSPGGRTYTEAFF
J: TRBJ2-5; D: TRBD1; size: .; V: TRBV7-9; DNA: TGTGCCAGCAGCTTAAGGCCGACAGGGGGAAGGCCCCAAGAGACCCAGTACTTC; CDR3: CASSLRPTGGRPQETQYF
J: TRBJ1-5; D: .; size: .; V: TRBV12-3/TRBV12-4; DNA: TGTGCCAGCAGTTTGGCAAGAGAATCCCAGCATTTT; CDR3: CASSLARESQHF
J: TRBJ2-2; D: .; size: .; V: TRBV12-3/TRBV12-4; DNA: TGTGCCAGCAGAATAGGAGGGGCAAACACCGGGGAGCTGTTTTTT; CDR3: CASRIGGANTGELFF
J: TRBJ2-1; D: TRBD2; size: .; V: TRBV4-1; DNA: TGCGCCAGCAGCCAACACACTAGCGGGGGTTACAATGAGCAGTTCTTC; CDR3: CASSQHTSGGYNEQFF
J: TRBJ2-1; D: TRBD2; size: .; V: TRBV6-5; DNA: TGTGCCAGCAGTTACTTGACTAGCGGGGGGGCCTACAATGAGCAGTTCTTC; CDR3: CASSYLTSGGAYNEQFF
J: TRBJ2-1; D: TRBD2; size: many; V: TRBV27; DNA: TGTGCCAGCAGCCCAAGCGGGGGACCCTACAATGAGCAGTTCTTC; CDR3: CASSPSGGPYNEQFF
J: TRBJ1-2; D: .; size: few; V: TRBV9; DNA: TGTGCCAGCAGCGAACAGACGGCTCCTAACTATGGCTACACCTTC; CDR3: CASSEQTAPNYGYTF
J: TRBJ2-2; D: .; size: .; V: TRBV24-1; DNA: TGTGCCACCAGTGATACAGGGTTGGGCACCGGGGAGCTGTTTTTT; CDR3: CATSDTGLGTGELFF
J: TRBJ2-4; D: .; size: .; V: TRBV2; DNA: TGTGCCAGCAGTGAAGCGGCAGGGAGCGAAAACATTCAGTACTTC; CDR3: CASSEAAGSENIQYF
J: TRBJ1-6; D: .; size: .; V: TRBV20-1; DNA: TGCAGTGCTAGCCCAGGGAGTTCACCCCTCCACTTT; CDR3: CSASPGSSPLHF
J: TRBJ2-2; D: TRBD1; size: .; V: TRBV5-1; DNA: TGCGCCAGCAGCTCGGGACAGGGGTTCGGGGAGCTGTTTTTT; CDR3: CASSSGQGFGELFF
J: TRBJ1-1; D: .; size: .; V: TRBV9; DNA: TGTGCCAGCAGCGCGGACAGAGCGAACACTGAAGCTTCCTTT; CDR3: CASSADRANTEASF
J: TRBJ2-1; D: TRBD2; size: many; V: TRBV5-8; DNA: TGTGCCAGCAGCTTGATGGTAGCGGGGGGCCGTATCAATGAGCAGTTCTTC; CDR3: CASSLMVAGGRINEQFF
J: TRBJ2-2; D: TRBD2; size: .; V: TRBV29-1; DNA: TGCAGCGTAGCGGGACTGTTGACCGGGGAGCTGTTTTTT; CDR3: CSVAGLLTGELFF
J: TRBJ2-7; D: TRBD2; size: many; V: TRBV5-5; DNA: TGTGCCAGCAGCCCCGGGGGGTCTAGCTCCTACGAGCAGTACTTC; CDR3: CASSPGGSSSYEQYF
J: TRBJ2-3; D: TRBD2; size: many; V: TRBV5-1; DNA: TGTGCCAGCAGCCTCGGACTAGCGGGGGGGTCCACAGATACGCAGTATTTT; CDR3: CASSLGLAGGSTDTQYF
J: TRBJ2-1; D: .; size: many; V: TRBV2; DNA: TGTGCCAGCATCGAGGGAAGGGACTACAATGAGCAGTTCTTC; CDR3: CASIEGRDYNEQFF
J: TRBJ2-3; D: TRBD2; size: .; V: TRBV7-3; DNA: TGTGCCAGCAGCGAAACCGGGACTAGCGGGGGGGCCTTCACAGATACGCAGTATTTT; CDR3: CASSETGTSGGAFTDTQYF
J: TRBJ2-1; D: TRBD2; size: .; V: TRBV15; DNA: TGTGCCACCAGCAGAGCAGCGGGGGGCGGGGATGAGCAGTTCTTC; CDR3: CATSRAAGGGDEQFF
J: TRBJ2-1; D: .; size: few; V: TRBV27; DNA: TGTGCCAGCAGTTTAGGGGTATTCTACAATGAGCAGTTCTTC; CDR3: CASSLGVFYNEQFF
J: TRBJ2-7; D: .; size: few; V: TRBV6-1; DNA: TGTGCCAGCAGTGCACCCCACGGGGTCCCTCCTAATGAGCAGTACTTC; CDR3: CASSAPHGVPPNEQYF
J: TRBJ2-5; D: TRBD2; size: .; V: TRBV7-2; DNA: TGTGCCAGCAGCCGTCGGTCGGGGGGGGAGACCCAGTACTTC; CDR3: CASSRRSGGETQYF
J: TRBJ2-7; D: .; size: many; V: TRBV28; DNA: TGTGCCAGCAGTTTTGAGTTGAGCGAGCAGTACTTC; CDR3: CASSFELSEQYF